Listed below are T cell receptor beta chains from one sample, sequenced in a study of blood T cell repertoires in COVID-19. Sequencing used immunoSEQ multiplex PCR; TCRdb keeps in-frame clones, though not all of them. Here the sample spans about 170,000 clones, roughly 86% being singletons. The material sequenced was peripheral blood. The receptors were sampled from a man aged 40-55 years who had recovered from COVID-19. Each CDR3 is given with its conserved first and last residue. Fields, in order: clone size, V gene, D gene, J gene, CDR3 DNA, CDR3 protein. The D gene is left open where the match is weak. Rows give clone size only sometimes, using once, few, many, or a class for an expanded clone.

clone size: few
V gene: TRBV5-1
D gene: -
J gene: TRBJ2-3
CDR3 DNA: TGCGCCAGCAGCTTGTCAGGGAGCACAGATACGCAGTATTTT
CDR3 protein: CASSLSGSTDTQYF

clone size: -
V gene: TRBV7-2
D gene: -
J gene: TRBJ2-5
CDR3 DNA: TGTGCCAGCCTTTGGGGGCGGGAGACCCAGTACTTC
CDR3 protein: CASLWGRETQYF

clone size: -
V gene: TRBV7-3
D gene: -
J gene: TRBJ2-1
CDR3 DNA: TGTGCCAGCAGCTTATATCGGCTAGTCCCCCAATACAATGAGCAGTTCTTC
CDR3 protein: CASSLYRLVPQYNEQFF

clone size: -
V gene: TRBV5-5
D gene: -
J gene: TRBJ2-1
CDR3 DNA: TGTGCCAGCAGCTTAGAGTCACGGGTGGATGAGCAGTTCTTC
CDR3 protein: CASSLESRVDEQFF

clone size: -
V gene: TRBV5-5
D gene: -
J gene: TRBJ1-6
CDR3 DNA: TGTGCCAGCAGCCCCTCCAGGCAAGCCTTAAATTCACCCCTCCACTTT
CDR3 protein: CASSPSRQALNSPLHF

clone size: -
V gene: TRBV10-3
D gene: -
J gene: TRBJ2-1
CDR3 DNA: TGTGCCATCAGATCCCAGGACATATACAATGAGCAGTTCTTC
CDR3 protein: CAIRSQDIYNEQFF

clone size: once
V gene: TRBV4-3
D gene: -
J gene: TRBJ1-4
CDR3 DNA: TGCGCCAGCAGCCAAGGCGGGGGGCCCCTAGAAAAACTGTTTTTT
CDR3 protein: CASSQGGGPLEKLFF

clone size: -
V gene: TRBV7-9
D gene: TRBD1
J gene: TRBJ1-1
CDR3 DNA: TGTGCCAGCACCCTTCCGCGGGGACAGGGGAACACTGAAGCTTTCTTT
CDR3 protein: CASTLPRGQGNTEAFF

clone size: few
V gene: TRBV19
D gene: -
J gene: TRBJ1-1
CDR3 DNA: TGTGCCAGTAGTAAGGCTCCAGGGAGGCTGAACACTGAAGCTTTCTTT
CDR3 protein: CASSKAPGRLNTEAFF

clone size: -
V gene: TRBV5-4
D gene: TRBD2
J gene: TRBJ2-7
CDR3 DNA: TGTGCCAGCAGCCTGGGGGGAGGGCTAGCGGGACTCTACGAGCAGTACTTC
CDR3 protein: CASSLGGGLAGLYEQYF

clone size: -
V gene: TRBV24-1
D gene: TRBD2
J gene: TRBJ2-1
CDR3 DNA: TGTGCCACCAGTGCCAGCGGGACCGGGAATGAGCAGTTCTTC
CDR3 protein: CATSASGTGNEQFF

clone size: -
V gene: TRBV5-4
D gene: -
J gene: TRBJ2-5
CDR3 DNA: TGTGCCAGCAGCTTGCGGACAACCAATCAAGAGACCCAGTACTTC
CDR3 protein: CASSLRTTNQETQYF

clone size: -
V gene: TRBV7-9
D gene: TRBD1
J gene: TRBJ2-7
CDR3 DNA: TGTGCCAGCAGCTGGACAGGGGGTGAGCAGTACTTC
CDR3 protein: CASSWTGGEQYF

clone size: -
V gene: TRBV11-1
D gene: -
J gene: TRBJ1-1
CDR3 DNA: TGTGCCAGCAGCTACGTGGGGGGAACTGAAGCTTTCTTT
CDR3 protein: CASSYVGGTEAFF

clone size: -
V gene: TRBV18
D gene: -
J gene: TRBJ2-7
CDR3 DNA: TGTGCCAGCTCCCCGGGTGGAGACGAGCAGTACTTC
CDR3 protein: CASSPGGDEQYF

clone size: -
V gene: TRBV11-3
D gene: -
J gene: TRBJ2-3
CDR3 DNA: TGTGCCAGCAGCTTAGGCCTCGGCGGAACAGATACGCAGTATTTT
CDR3 protein: CASSLGLGGTDTQYF

clone size: -
V gene: TRBV6-2/TRBV6-3
D gene: -
J gene: TRBJ1-4
CDR3 DNA: TGTGCCAGCAGTTTCCGACAGACGAATGAAAAACTGTTTTTT
CDR3 protein: CASSFRQTNEKLFF

clone size: -
V gene: TRBV11-3
D gene: TRBD1
J gene: TRBJ2-1
CDR3 DNA: TGTGCCAGCAGCCTAAGTATCGGGACAGGGGATAAAAATTACAATGAGCAGTTCTTC
CDR3 protein: CASSLSIGTGDKNYNEQFF

clone size: once
V gene: TRBV11-3
D gene: -
J gene: TRBJ1-3
CDR3 DNA: TGTGCCAGCAGCCTTCGAAACACCATATATTTT
CDR3 protein: CASSLRNTIYF

clone size: -
V gene: TRBV7-2
D gene: -
J gene: TRBJ2-5
CDR3 DNA: TGTGCCAGCAGCTTAGGGGCCCTAGAGACCCAGTACTTC
CDR3 protein: CASSLGALETQYF

clone size: -
V gene: TRBV7-3
D gene: TRBD1
J gene: TRBJ2-7
CDR3 DNA: TGTGCCAGCAGCCCAGGGGGCCGTCACGACGAGCAGTACTTC
CDR3 protein: CASSPGGRHDEQYF

clone size: -
V gene: TRBV9
D gene: TRBD2
J gene: TRBJ2-3
CDR3 DNA: TGTGCCACCAGCCGGGGGGGTCCAGATACGCAGTATTTT
CDR3 protein: CATSRGGPDTQYF

clone size: -
V gene: TRBV15
D gene: TRBD1
J gene: TRBJ1-5
CDR3 DNA: TGTGCCACCAGCAGGGTGACAGGGAGACTGGATCAGCCCCAGCATTTT
CDR3 protein: CATSRVTGRLDQPQHF

clone size: -
V gene: TRBV20-1
D gene: TRBD1
J gene: TRBJ1-6
CDR3 DNA: TGCAGTGCTAGTAAGGGGACAGCGGGTTCACCCCTCCACTTT
CDR3 protein: CSASKGTAGSPLHF

clone size: -
V gene: TRBV6-5
D gene: -
J gene: TRBJ2-2
CDR3 DNA: TGTGCCAGCAGTTACGGCCCAGGGGCCGGGGAGCTGTTTTTT
CDR3 protein: CASSYGPGAGELFF

clone size: once
V gene: TRBV9
D gene: -
J gene: TRBJ2-3
CDR3 DNA: TGTGCCAGCAGCGTAGACATCTTCGCGGGAAGCACAGATACGCAGTATTTT
CDR3 protein: CASSVDIFAGSTDTQYF

clone size: -
V gene: TRBV28
D gene: -
J gene: TRBJ1-1
CDR3 DNA: TGTGCCAGCAGTTCGGGGGGCAGGATGAACACTGAAGCTTTCTTT
CDR3 protein: CASSSGGRMNTEAFF

clone size: -
V gene: TRBV14
D gene: -
J gene: TRBJ1-6
CDR3 DNA: TGTGCCAGCAGCCACAAGGTCGGAGCACCCCTCCACTTT
CDR3 protein: CASSHKVGAPLHF

clone size: many
V gene: TRBV4-2
D gene: -
J gene: TRBJ1-1
CDR3 DNA: TGTGCCAGCGGGAGGGGGTTCACTGAAGCTTTCTTT
CDR3 protein: CASGRGFTEAFF

clone size: -
V gene: TRBV5-6
D gene: -
J gene: TRBJ1-2
CDR3 DNA: TGTGCCAGCAGCTTGGCCGGTGGCTACACCTTC
CDR3 protein: CASSLAGGYTF

clone size: -
V gene: TRBV7-8
D gene: -
J gene: TRBJ1-5
CDR3 DNA: TGTGCCAGCAGCTTAGCAGGGGGAGTGGATCAGCCCCAGCATTTT
CDR3 protein: CASSLAGGVDQPQHF

clone size: -
V gene: TRBV11-2
D gene: TRBD1
J gene: TRBJ1-6
CDR3 DNA: TGTGCCAGCAGCTTAGGACAGGGTTCACCCCTCCACTTT
CDR3 protein: CASSLGQGSPLHF

clone size: -
V gene: TRBV15
D gene: -
J gene: TRBJ2-1
CDR3 DNA: TGTGCCACCGGCGGGTCCTACAATGAGCAGTTCTTC
CDR3 protein: CATGGSYNEQFF

clone size: -
V gene: TRBV18
D gene: TRBD1
J gene: TRBJ2-5
CDR3 DNA: TGTGCCAGCTCACCAGCGACAGGGGAAGAGACCCAGTACTTC
CDR3 protein: CASSPATGEETQYF

clone size: -
V gene: TRBV7-8
D gene: -
J gene: TRBJ2-1
CDR3 DNA: TGTGCCAGCAGCGCTTCTTTTTCGCGGGAGCAGTTCTTC
CDR3 protein: CASSASFSREQFF

clone size: -
V gene: TRBV4-1
D gene: -
J gene: TRBJ1-1
CDR3 DNA: TGCGCCAGCAGCCAAGCAGGGCTACCGAACACTGAAGCTTTCTTT
CDR3 protein: CASSQAGLPNTEAFF

clone size: -
V gene: TRBV5-4
D gene: TRBD1
J gene: TRBJ1-2
CDR3 DNA: TGTGCCAGCAGCTCCCTGGCACAGGGGTTTGGGGGTGGCTACACCTTC
CDR3 protein: CASSSLAQGFGGGYTF

clone size: once
V gene: TRBV11-2
D gene: TRBD1
J gene: TRBJ2-1
CDR3 DNA: TGTGCCAGCAGCGTCGACAGGGTTCGGGAGCAGTTCTTC
CDR3 protein: CASSVDRVREQFF

clone size: -
V gene: TRBV11-3
D gene: TRBD1
J gene: TRBJ2-1
CDR3 DNA: TGTGCCAGCAGCTTGGCCGACAGGGACGATGAGCAGTTCTTC
CDR3 protein: CASSLADRDDEQFF

clone size: -
V gene: TRBV12-5
D gene: TRBD2
J gene: TRBJ2-1
CDR3 DNA: TGTGCTAGTGGTGTCGGACTAGCGGGGGGGGAGTTCTTC
CDR3 protein: CASGVGLAGGEFF

clone size: -
V gene: TRBV7-9
D gene: TRBD1
J gene: TRBJ2-7
CDR3 DNA: TGTGCCACCCGGGACAGGGGAAGCTCCTACGAGCAGTACTTC
CDR3 protein: CATRDRGSSYEQYF

clone size: few
V gene: TRBV24-1
D gene: -
J gene: TRBJ2-3
CDR3 DNA: TGTGCCACCAGTGAACCAGGACGGAGGACTAGCACAGATACGCAGTATTTT
CDR3 protein: CATSEPGRRTSTDTQYF

clone size: once
V gene: TRBV23-1
D gene: TRBD1
J gene: TRBJ2-2
CDR3 DNA: TGCGCCAGCAGTCAAAAGGGACAGGACACCGGGGAGCTGTTTTTT
CDR3 protein: CASSQKGQDTGELFF

clone size: -
V gene: TRBV15
D gene: -
J gene: TRBJ2-1
CDR3 DNA: TGTGCCACCAGCGGTTTAACTGGGCTCTCCTACAATGAGCAGTTCTTC
CDR3 protein: CATSGLTGLSYNEQFF

clone size: -
V gene: TRBV18
D gene: -
J gene: TRBJ2-7
CDR3 DNA: TGTGCCAGCTCACCGCGGGAAGGGGCCTACGAGCAGTACTTC
CDR3 protein: CASSPREGAYEQYF

clone size: -
V gene: TRBV6-5
D gene: -
J gene: TRBJ1-2
CDR3 DNA: TGTGCCAGCAGTCCGGAGGGTTTTGGCTACACCTTC
CDR3 protein: CASSPEGFGYTF

clone size: -
V gene: TRBV4-2
D gene: -
J gene: TRBJ2-6
CDR3 DNA: TGTGCCAGCAGCCACCAAAACAGGGCCCACTCTGGGGCCAACGTCCTGACTTTC
CDR3 protein: CASSHQNRAHSGANVLTF

clone size: -
V gene: TRBV4-1
D gene: TRBD1
J gene: TRBJ2-3
CDR3 DNA: TGCGCCAGCAGCCACCGACAGGGGGCAAGCACAGATACGCAGTATTTT
CDR3 protein: CASSHRQGASTDTQYF

clone size: -
V gene: TRBV5-8
D gene: -
J gene: TRBJ1-4
CDR3 DNA: TGTGCCAGCAGCACCACACAGGATGGAAAACTGTTTTTT
CDR3 protein: CASSTTQDGKLFF

clone size: -
V gene: TRBV5-4
D gene: -
J gene: TRBJ1-5
CDR3 DNA: TGTGCCAGCAGCTTTCTAGGCAGGGGTGGCAATCAGCCCCAGCATTTT
CDR3 protein: CASSFLGRGGNQPQHF

clone size: -
V gene: TRBV19
D gene: TRBD1
J gene: TRBJ2-7
CDR3 DNA: TGTGCCAGTAGTATTGATACAGGGGCCTACGAGCAGTACTTC
CDR3 protein: CASSIDTGAYEQYF

clone size: -
V gene: TRBV18
D gene: -
J gene: TRBJ2-3
CDR3 DNA: TGTGCCAGCTCCCAAGACTCCACAGATACGCAGTATTTT
CDR3 protein: CASSQDSTDTQYF

clone size: -
V gene: TRBV1
D gene: -
J gene: TRBJ2-1
CDR3 DNA: TGCACCAGCAGCCCCCAAAGGACTAGCGGGATCCCCAATGAGCAGTTCTTC
CDR3 protein: CTSSPQRTSGIPNEQFF

clone size: few
V gene: TRBV7-9
D gene: -
J gene: TRBJ2-3
CDR3 DNA: TGTGCCAGCAGCTTAGTTGGGGAGTCTGGAACTCGCACAGATACGCAGTATTTT
CDR3 protein: CASSLVGESGTRTDTQYF

clone size: -
V gene: TRBV29-1
D gene: -
J gene: TRBJ2-2
CDR3 DNA: TGCAGCGTTGGGACTACTATCACCGGGGAGCTGTTTTTT
CDR3 protein: CSVGTTITGELFF

clone size: -
V gene: TRBV3-1/TRBV3-2
D gene: -
J gene: TRBJ2-5
CDR3 DNA: TGTGCCAGCAGCCCCTGGGGGGAGGCTTCGAGGGAGACCCAGTACTTC
CDR3 protein: CASSPWGEASRETQYF

clone size: -
V gene: TRBV15
D gene: -
J gene: TRBJ2-2
CDR3 DNA: TGTGCCACCAGCAGTGGTCCCAGCCAGGGGACCGGGGAGCTGTTTTTT
CDR3 protein: CATSSGPSQGTGELFF

clone size: -
V gene: TRBV19
D gene: -
J gene: TRBJ1-4
CDR3 DNA: TGTGCCAGTACCTACCGAGCGACTAATGAAAAACTGTTTTTT
CDR3 protein: CASTYRATNEKLFF

clone size: -
V gene: TRBV7-2
D gene: TRBD2
J gene: TRBJ2-3
CDR3 DNA: TGTGCCAGCAGCTTTAGCGGGGCTCGCACAGATACGCAGTATTTT
CDR3 protein: CASSFSGARTDTQYF